A single sample gave rise to the 25 T cell receptor beta chains below, sequenced in a study of T-cell memory formation after mild COVID-19. One entry per CDR3 protein results from TCRdb running MiXCR on the 5' RACE reads. Seen here are hundreds of thousands of distinct CDR3 sequences, about 20% observed once, and the top ten hold about 12%. What was sequenced was PBMCs or a T cell subset sorted from them (not recorded which). The receptor set was obtained from an adult woman who had mild COVID-19 (a few samples of this study predate the infection). Cell type and time point are not known.

This clonotype was seen more than once but under ten times. As DNA, the CDR3 is TGTGCCAGCTCCCGGGACTCATCAATCTACAATGAGCAGTTCTTC. It specifies CASSRDSSIYNEQFF. The chain is built from TRBV19 and TRBJ2-1; tentative D call: TRBD2 (6 bases). Germline CDR1 and CDR2: LNHDA and SQIVND (reference sequence). The CDR3 length is 15 residues. The V end was cut by 9 bases, the J end by 3 bases, with 18 bases between.

The rearrangement links TRBV27 to TRBJ2-4, with 9 bases fitting TRBD1. This CDR3 comprises 14 residues. V shed 4 bases and J 5 bases; nucleotides not matched to a gene: 3. CDR1 is MNHEY and CDR2 is SMNVEV in the germline V gene (reference sequence). CDR3 in amino acids: CASSSGTGQNIQYF. DNA of the CDR3: TGTGCCAGCAGTTCCGGGACAGGGCAAAACATTCAGTACTTC.

At least ten counts were recorded for this clonotype. This chain uses TRBV3-1 with TRBJ2-7; 8 positions agree with TRBD1. There are 16 residues in the CDR3. Trimming removed 4 bases from V and 4 bases from J; junction bases left unmatched: 12. The germline CDR1 and CDR2 sequences are LGHDT and YNNKEL (reference sequence). The CDR3 region is CASSRKAGTGGYEQYF. CDR3 in DNA: TGTGCCAGCAGCCGCAAGGCCGGGACAGGAGGTTACGAGCAGTACTTC.

Only a few counts were recorded for this clonotype. The V gene is TRBV11-3, the J gene TRBJ2-1, with TRBD2 matching 7 bases. The CDR3 has 17 residues. CDR1 and CDR2 (germline): SGHNT, YENEEA. V lost 4 bases to trimming and J lost 0 bases; unmatched junction nucleotides: 9. DNA for the CDR3: TGTGCCAGCAGCTCCGGCCTACTAGCGAACTCCTACAATGAGCAGTTCTTC. Its translation: CASSSGLLANSYNEQFF. The full variable domain, in which reference TRBV11-3 and TRBJ2-1 provide the parts outside the CDR3, is EAGVVQSPRYKIIEKKQPVAFWCNPISGHNTLYWYLQNLGQGPELLIRYENEEAVDDSQLPKDRFSAERLKGVDSTLKIQPAELGDSAVYLCASSSGLLANSYNEQFFGPGTRLTVL.

This clonotype was recorded at least ten times. One end of the junction is discordant with germline, which a read error may explain. J is TRBJ1-1 and V is TRBV5-1; D is ambiguous. The germline V gene has CDR1 SGHRS and CDR2 YFSETQ. This CDR3 region has 13 residues. This chain's CDR3 is CASSLELNTEAFF. The CDR3 DNA sequence: TGTGCCAGCAGTTTAGAGCTGAACACTGAAGCTTTCTTT.

In its sample, this clonotype was seen once. CDR3 DNA sequence: TGTGCCAGCAGCACGGACTGGAACTATGGCTACACCTTC. Residues: CASSTDWNYGYTF. The genes are TRBV7-8 and TRBJ1-2, with D uncertain. Germline CDR1 reads SGHVS; CDR2 reads FQNEAQ. This CDR3 has 13 amino acids. V was cut by 5 bases and J by 2 bases, with 9 bases left in between.

This clonotype showed up just a few times. The DNA of the CDR3 is TGTGCCAGCAGTGCATTGGGCACTGAAGCTTTCTTT. Protein sequence: CASSALGTEAFF. The chain uses TRBV25-1 and TRBJ1-1; D not resolved. The CDR3 spans 12 residues. The germline V gene has CDR1 MGHDK and CDR2 SYGVNS. V was cut by 4 bases and J by 4 bases, with 7 bases left in between.

The sample holds a few counts of this clonotype. V usage is TRBV5-1 and J usage is TRBJ2-5, with 7 bases that match TRBD2. This CDR3 is built from 16 residues. Unmatched junction bases numbered 13, after V lost 6 bases and J lost 2 bases. Germline-derived CDR1 and CDR2 are SGHRS and YFSETQ. The CDR3 loop is CASIKGPASGQETQYF. CDR3 bases: TGCGCCAGCATAAAAGGCCCGGCTAGCGGACAAGAGACCCAGTACTTC.

The chain combines TRBV24-1 with TRBJ2-3; perhaps D is TRBD1 or TRBD2 (6 bases each). CDR1 KGHDR and CDR2 SFDVKD come from the germline V gene. The CDR3 loop spans 15 amino acids. Trimming shortened V by 7 bases and J by 6 bases, and 19 bases separated the two germline ends. CDR3: CATRGLEGGQDTQYF. The CDR3 coding sequence is TGTGCCACCAGGGGGCTGGAGGGGGGCCAGGATACGCAGTATTTT.

The chain links TRBV3-1 to TRBJ2-2; 7 bases align to TRBD2. J gave up 1 base and V 0 bases, and 8 bases lay outside the gene matches. Germline CDR1 and CDR2: LGHDT and YNNKEL (reference sequence). The CDR3 runs 18 residues. The DNA for the CDR3 is TGTGCCAGCAGCCAAGATCGAAGTAGCGGGTTGAACACCGGGGAGCTGTTTTTT. It encodes CASSQDRSSGLNTGELFF.

The table lists this clonotype with a few counts. CDR3 coding DNA: TGTGCCAGCAGTGACAAGACAGGGAGCAACAATCAGCCCCAGCATTTT. Protein product: CASSDKTGSNNQPQHF. This chain connects TRBV12-3 or TRBV12-4 to TRBJ1-5, with 7 bases that match TRBD1. After removal of 5 bases from V and 3 bases from J, the junction contained 10 bases not matched to a gene. The CDR3 totals 16 residues.

This clonotype occurred a few times. The gene calls are TRBV7-8 and TRBJ1-1, with a weak D call TRBD1 (5 bases). Looked up from germline, CDR1 is SGHVS and CDR2 is FQNEAQ. V lost 5 bases, J lost 1 base, and 14 bases lay in between. The CDR3 is made up of 15 amino acids. In nucleotides, the CDR3 is TGTGCCAGCAGCCTGGAACTCAGGGCGAACACTGAAGCTTTCTTT. It codes for CASSLELRANTEAFF. The full variable domain, with the rest looked up from reference TRBV7-8 and TRBJ1-1, is GAGVSQSPRYKVAKRGQDVALRCDPISGHVSLFWYQQALGQGPEFLTYFQNEAQLDKSGLPSDRFFAERPEGSVSTLKIQRTQQEDSAVYLCASSLELRANTEAFFGQGTRLTVV.

The sample holds a few counts of this clonotype. This chain links TRBV5-5 with TRBJ2-7; D assignment may be TRBD1 or TRBD2 (6 bases each). Between the trimmed V and J ends, which lost 0 bases and 3 bases, there was a span of 13 bases. Germline assignment: CDR1 SGHKS and CDR2 YYEKEE (reference sequence). The CDR3 sequence is 15 residues long. Here the CDR3 DNA reads TGTGCCAGCAGCTTGGCCATTAGGGGGGTCTACGAGCAGTACTTC. This sequence encodes CASSLAIRGVYEQYF.

This clonotype was found a few times. The chain has TRBV12-3 or TRBV12-4 and TRBJ1-2; unclear D gene. This CDR3 has 12 residues. Trimming removed 0 bases at V and 5 bases at J, with 4 bases between. The CDR3 sequence: CASSLAQYGYTF. The DNA for the CDR3 is TGTGCCAGCAGTTTAGCGCAGTATGGCTACACCTTC.

The CDR3 DNA reads as TGTGCCAGCAGCGGGACTAGCGGGGGGGACTACGAGCAGTACTTC. Amino acids: CASSGTSGGDYEQYF. The chain links TRBV9 to TRBJ2-7, with 15 bases lining up with TRBD2. This CDR3 region has 15 residues. Germline trimming cut 3 bases from V and 3 bases from J; bases unmatched to any gene: 1. Germline lookup yields CDR1 SGDLS and CDR2 YYNGEE.

The V call is TRBV24-1, the J call TRBJ2-3, with D unresolved. The V gene's germline CDR1 is KGHDR and CDR2 SFDVKD. Trimming removed 5 bases at V and 4 bases at J, with 9 bases between. There are 13 residues in the CDR3. CDR3 DNA sequence: TGTGCCACCAGTGTACCCCCAGCAGATACGCAGTATTTT. Translating gives CATSVPPADTQYF.

The chain joins TRBV23-1 to TRBJ2-2, with D perhaps being TRBD1 or TRBD2 (5 bases each). TRBV23-1 qualifies as an ORF whose function is uncertain. CDR3 length equals 18 residues. Trimming took 4 bases from V and 0 from J, leaving 18 bases between them. CDR3 in amino acids: CASSRLEDTSTNTGELFF. The CDR3 nucleotides read TGCGCCAGCAGTCGCCTGGAGGACACCTCAACGAACACCGGGGAGCTGTTTTTT.

There are a few counts of this clonotype. This sequence joins TRBV15 and TRBJ2-4; D ambiguous. Germline V CDR1 and CDR2: LNHNV, YYDKDF (reference sequence). The germline V and J ends were trimmed by 0 bases and 8 bases, with 5 bases remaining between them. This CDR3 is built from 12 residues. In DNA form, the CDR3 reads TGTGCCACCAGCAGAGATGATTACATTCAGTACTTC. It yields the protein CATSRDDYIQYF. The full variable domain, its missing parts supplied by reference TRBV15 and TRBJ2-4, is DAMVIQNPRYQVTQFGKPVTLSCSQTLNHNVMYWYQQKSSQAPKLLFHYYDKDFNNEADTPDNFQSRRPNTSFCFLDIRSPGLGDTAMYLCATSRDDYIQYFGAGTRLSVL.

This clonotype was seen more than once but under ten times. V gene TRBV18 combines with J gene TRBJ2-3, with a possible D match to TRBD2 (5 bases). The CDR3 contains 17 residues. The germline V gene encodes CDR1 KGHSH and CDR2 LQKENI. The V gene lost 3 bases and the J gene lost 4 bases, with 20 bases spanning the gap. The CDR3 DNA follows: TGTGCCAGCTCACCTTTCGGCCCTATGAGGGTACCAGATACGCAGTATTTT. It specifies CASSPFGPMRVPDTQYF.

This clonotype was seen more than once but under ten times. The genes are TRBV13 and TRBJ2-7, with D uncertain. V was trimmed by 9 bases and J by 0 bases, leaving 12 bases between them. The CDR3 runs to 13 residues. CDR1 PRHDT and CDR2 FYEKMQ come from the germline V gene (reference sequence). The CDR3 DNA follows: TGTGCCAGTGGACGGATCAGCTCCTACGAGCAGTACTTC. Protein sequence: CASGRISSYEQYF. Together with reference TRBV13 and TRBJ2-7, the CDR3 gives the full variable domain: AAGVIQSPRHLIKEKRETATLKCYPIPRHDTVYWYQQGPGQDPQFLISFYEKMQSDKGSIPDRFSAQQFSDYHSELNMSSLELGDSALYFCASGRISSYEQYFGPGTRLTVT.

The chain joins TRBV5-1 to TRBJ2-1; D assignment may be TRBD1 or TRBD2 (5 bases each). The CDR3 runs to 21 residues. Trimming removed 6 bases at V and 0 bases at J, with 31 bases between. CDR1 and CDR2 (germline): SGHRS, YFSETQ. The DNA for the CDR3 is TGCGCCAGCAACACAGGAAGGACCACTAGGTTAAGACGTAGCTCCTACAATGAGCAGTTCTTC. Its protein product is CASNTGRTTRLRRSSYNEQFF.

In the case of this clonotype: The junction differs from germline at one of its ends, possibly a read error. This chain uses TRBV2 with TRBJ1-2; no reliable D call. CDR1 and CDR2 (germline): SNHLY, FYNNEI. The CDR3 has 11 amino acids. The CDR3 DNA reads as TGTGCCAGCGGGGATATCAACCCCTCCCTCTTC. It encodes CASGDINPSLF.

V is TRBV24-1 and J is TRBJ2-7; 9 bases are a match to TRBD1. The CDR3 runs 14 residues. Trimming removed 4 bases from V and 5 bases from J; junction bases left unmatched: 5. Germline CDR1 reads KGHDR; CDR2 reads SFDVKD. CDR3 amino acids: CATSEEGTGNEQYF. CDR3 DNA: TGTGCCACCAGTGAGGAAGGGACAGGGAACGAGCAGTACTTC.

The sample holds a few counts of this clonotype. V and J are TRBV12-3 or TRBV12-4 and TRBJ2-7; 8 positions match TRBD1. This CDR3 region has 11 residues. The V and J ends lost 4 bases and 9 bases, in that order; junction bases with no gene match: 2. The CDR3 DNA is TGTGCCAGCAGTTACGGGACAGGGCAGTACTTC. Protein product: CASSYGTGQYF.

This chain joins TRBV7-7 and TRBJ2-1; D remains unclear. The CDR3 runs 14 residues. Per germline, CDR1 SSHAT and CDR2 FNYEAQ (reference sequence). The DNA of the CDR3 is TGTGCTACCAGCTCGCGGTCCTCCCCTCTTCGGCAGTTCTTC. This gives the protein CATSSRSSPLRQFF.